This T cell receptor (beta chain) was sequenced during a study of blood T cell repertoires in COVID-19. On the study more broadly: Samples came from the United States, Italy and Spain, spanning acute and convalescent COVID-19.

From germline, CDR1 is SQVTM and CDR2 ANQGSEA. The CDR3 consists of 13 residues. Trimming stripped 7 bases from V and 0 bases from J, with 12 bases between. Produced via immunoSEQ multiplex PCR; TCRdb's table is partial and in-frame only. The repertoire holds roughly 120,000 clones, with 76% as singletons. Sequencing was performed on peripheral blood. The sequence was collected from a woman of 80 years or more with acute or convalescent COVID-19. V is TRBV29-1 and J is TRBJ1-1; no firm D call. The CDR3 spells CSAEVGVNTEAFF. The CDR3 region has the DNA TGCAGCGCCGAAGTGGGCGTGAACACTGAAGCTTTCTTT.